A selection of T cell receptor beta chains follows, all from one sample in a study of T cells in localized non-small cell lung cancer. Sequenced by immunoSEQ multiplex PCR; TCRdb stores in-frame clones only, minus some. The profile shows 48,000 or so clones, around 86% of them singletons. Sequenced here: peripheral blood, sampled before any cancer treatment. These receptors came from a male donor older than 55 with stage III squamous cell lung carcinoma. The CDR3 runs from the conserved cysteine through the conserved F or W. The order of the fields is clone size, V gene, D gene, J gene, CDR3 protein, CDR3 DNA. D genes are given only for firm matches. The size field is filled for only some rows; it gives once, few, many or a size class.

size: once; V: TRBV29-1; D: TRBD1; J: TRBJ1-1; CDR3: CSVSRGMNTEAFF; DNA: TGCAGCGTTTCCAGGGGGATGAACACTGAAGCTTTCTTT
size: .; V: TRBV15; D: .; J: TRBJ2-2; CDR3: CATSHGVSTTGELFF; DNA: TGTGCCACCAGCCATGGGGTATCTACCACCGGGGAGCTGTTTTTT
size: .; V: TRBV19; D: .; J: TRBJ1-5; CDR3: CASSPGRDQPQHF; DNA: TGTGCCAGTAGCCCCGGTAGGGATCAGCCCCAGCATTTT
size: .; V: TRBV14; D: .; J: TRBJ2-2; CDR3: CASTRRDFRPGELFF; DNA: TGTGCCAGCACCCGACGGGACTTCAGGCCCGGGGAGCTGTTTTTT
size: .; V: TRBV5-1; D: .; J: TRBJ2-7; CDR3: CASSLFAGYEQYF; DNA: TGCGCCAGCAGCTTGTTCGCGGGCTACGAGCAGTACTTC
size: .; V: TRBV18; D: TRBD1; J: TRBJ1-1; CDR3: CASSPPTGGAGTEAFF; DNA: TGTGCCAGCTCACCACCGACAGGGGGCGCGGGCACTGAAGCTTTCTTT
size: once; V: TRBV7-8; D: .; J: TRBJ2-3; CDR3: CASSPQGHLADTQYF; DNA: TGTGCCAGCAGCCCCCAGGGACACCTCGCAGATACGCAGTATTTT
size: .; V: TRBV5-6; D: .; J: TRBJ1-1; CDR3: CASSLRYGTEAFF; DNA: TGTGCCAGCAGCCTGAGGTACGGCACTGAAGCTTTCTTT
size: .; V: TRBV6-5; D: TRBD1; J: TRBJ2-7; CDR3: CASSSGTGGTYEQYF; DNA: TGTGCCAGCAGTTCCGGGACAGGGGGAACCTACGAGCAGTACTTC
size: .; V: TRBV29-1; D: TRBD1; J: TRBJ1-4; CDR3: CSAGQGGTNEKLFF; DNA: TGCAGCGCGGGACAGGGAGGAACTAATGAAAAACTGTTTTTT
size: .; V: TRBV5-1; D: TRBD1; J: TRBJ1-4; CDR3: CASSKQGAVNEKLFF; DNA: TGCGCCAGCAGCAAACAGGGGGCGGTTAATGAAAAACTGTTTTTT
size: once; V: TRBV7-2; D: TRBD2; J: TRBJ2-1; CDR3: CASSSLAGQKIYNEQFF; DNA: TGTGCCAGCAGCAGTCTAGCGGGCCAAAAGATCTACAATGAGCAGTTCTTC
size: once; V: TRBV27; D: .; J: TRBJ1-2; CDR3: CASSSPGRGGYTF; DNA: TGTGCCAGCAGTTCCCCAGGGAGGGGGGGCTACACCTTC
size: .; V: TRBV19; D: .; J: TRBJ1-1; CDR3: CASSSFRGAEAFF; DNA: TGTGCCAGTAGTTCTTTTAGGGGAGCTGAAGCTTTCTTT
size: few; V: TRBV27; D: TRBD2; J: TRBJ2-1; CDR3: CASRGLAGDEQFF; DNA: TGTGCCAGCAGAGGACTAGCGGGAGACGAGCAGTTCTTC
size: .; V: TRBV6-5; D: .; J: TRBJ1-5; CDR3: CASSYSSGGEQPQHF; DNA: TGTGCCAGCAGTTACTCGTCCGGGGGTGAACAGCCCCAGCATTTT
size: .; V: TRBV30; D: .; J: TRBJ1-6; CDR3: CAWSGFTTPPLHF; DNA: TGTGCCTGGAGTGGTTTCACTACTCCCCCCCTCCACTTT
size: .; V: TRBV27; D: .; J: TRBJ1-1; CDR3: CASRNRARTEAFF; DNA: TGTGCCAGCAGGAACAGGGCCCGCACTGAAGCTTTCTTT
size: .; V: TRBV7-3; D: .; J: TRBJ1-3; CDR3: CASSLTGDSGSGNTIYF; DNA: TGTGCCAGCAGCTTAACGGGGGACTCCGGGTCTGGAAACACCATATATTTT
size: .; V: TRBV11-2; D: .; J: TRBJ2-1; CDR3: CASSLDRGQFF; DNA: TGTGCCAGCAGCTTGGACAGAGGGCAGTTCTTC
size: few; V: TRBV28; D: .; J: TRBJ1-2; CDR3: CASSLGGSLGYGYTF; DNA: TGTGCCAGCAGTTTAGGTGGGTCCCTGGGCTATGGCTACACCTTC
size: few; V: TRBV30; D: TRBD1; J: TRBJ1-5; CDR3: CAWSVQGRRNQPQHF; DNA: TGTGCCTGGAGTGTACAGGGGAGACGAAATCAGCCCCAGCATTTT
size: .; V: TRBV7-2; D: .; J: TRBJ1-2; CDR3: CASRLTIGEGYTF; DNA: TGTGCCAGCAGGTTAACGATAGGGGAGGGCTACACCTTC
size: .; V: TRBV6-1; D: .; J: TRBJ2-7; CDR3: CASSEGHWGEQYF; DNA: TGTGCCAGCAGTGAAGGTCACTGGGGCGAGCAGTACTTC
size: once; V: TRBV6-5; D: .; J: TRBJ1-1; CDR3: CASRASDRNTEAFF; DNA: TGTGCCAGCAGAGCTAGTGACAGGAACACTGAAGCTTTCTTT
size: .; V: TRBV18; D: .; J: TRBJ2-1; CDR3: CASSPPPGRNEQFF; DNA: TGTGCCAGCTCACCACCCCCAGGGCGCAATGAGCAGTTCTTC
size: .; V: TRBV7-3; D: .; J: TRBJ2-1; CDR3: CASSLQAWGHEQFF; DNA: TGTGCCAGCAGCTTACAAGCGTGGGGTCATGAGCAGTTCTTC
size: .; V: TRBV6-4; D: TRBD1; J: TRBJ1-1; CDR3: CASSVDRGAEAFF; DNA: TGTGCCAGCAGTGTCGACAGGGGTGCGGAGGCTTTCTTT
size: .; V: TRBV6-1; D: TRBD1; J: TRBJ2-3; CDR3: CASSESNRGTDTQYF; DNA: TGTGCCAGCAGTGAATCTAACAGGGGTACAGATACGCAGTATTTT
size: few; V: TRBV18; D: .; J: TRBJ1-1; CDR3: CASSPYRDTEAFF; DNA: TGTGCCAGCTCTCCCTACAGGGACACTGAAGCTTTCTTT
size: .; V: TRBV29-1; D: .; J: TRBJ2-1; CDR3: CSGGGSYNEQFF; DNA: TGCAGCGGAGGGGGCTCCTACAATGAGCAGTTCTTC
size: once; V: TRBV6-4; D: TRBD1; J: TRBJ1-4; CDR3: CASSDLGQGMGTNEKLFF; DNA: TGTGCCAGCAGTGACCTGGGACAGGGGATGGGGACTAATGAAAAACTGTTTTTT
size: .; V: TRBV7-2; D: TRBD1; J: TRBJ1-6; CDR3: CASSRTGQGLNSPLHF; DNA: TGTGCCAGCAGCCGGACGGGACAGGGGCTAAATTCACCCCTCCACTTT
size: .; V: TRBV7-9; D: TRBD2; J: TRBJ2-5; CDR3: CASSLARLAGGPQETQYF; DNA: TGTGCCAGCAGCTTAGCTCGACTAGCGGGGGGACCTCAAGAGACCCAGTACTTC
size: .; V: TRBV14; D: .; J: TRBJ2-5; CDR3: CASSAGRQGGETQYF; DNA: TGTGCCAGCAGCGCGGGAAGACAGGGTGGAGAGACCCAGTACTTC
size: .; V: TRBV7-6; D: TRBD2; J: TRBJ2-7; CDR3: CASRTSGSSDEQYF; DNA: TGTGCCAGCAGAACAAGCGGGAGTTCAGACGAGCAGTACTTC
size: once; V: TRBV27; D: .; J: TRBJ2-2; CDR3: CASSSGAGDTGELFF; DNA: TGTGCCAGCTCCTCAGGGGCGGGGGACACCGGGGAGCTGTTTTTT
size: .; V: TRBV11-2; D: TRBD2; J: TRBJ2-1; CDR3: CASSLGGSGSYNEQFF; DNA: TGTGCCAGCAGCTTAGGTGGTAGCGGGTCCTACAATGAGCAGTTCTTC
size: .; V: TRBV14; D: .; J: TRBJ1-1; CDR3: CASSHPNTEAFF; DNA: TGTGCCAGCAGCCATCCTAACACTGAAGCTTTCTTT
size: .; V: TRBV25-1; D: TRBD1; J: TRBJ1-5; CDR3: CASSSLTGVNQPQHF; DNA: TGTGCCAGCAGTAGCTTGACAGGGGTTAATCAGCCCCAGCATTTT
size: .; V: TRBV7-2; D: TRBD2; J: TRBJ2-7; CDR3: CASSLARLAGEQYF; DNA: TGTGCCAGCAGCTTAGCGCGACTAGCGGGCGAGCAGTACTTC
size: .; V: TRBV18; D: TRBD2; J: TRBJ2-3; CDR3: CASSSLAGGITDTQYF; DNA: TGTGCCAGCTCATCTTTAGCGGGGGGGATCACAGATACGCAGTATTTT
size: .; V: TRBV19; D: .; J: TRBJ1-6; CDR3: CASSSEDRSYNSPLHF; DNA: TGTGCCAGTAGTTCCGAGGACAGATCCTATAATTCACCCCTCCACTTT
size: .; V: TRBV5-8; D: .; J: TRBJ2-4; CDR3: CASRDGRRSGAKNIQYF; DNA: TGTGCCAGCAGGGACGGACGGCGGAGTGGGGCCAAAAACATTCAGTACTTC
size: once; V: TRBV27; D: .; J: TRBJ2-7; CDR3: CASSLLREQGFGEQYF; DNA: TGTGCCAGCAGTTTATTAAGAGAACAGGGCTTTGGCGAGCAGTACTTC
size: .; V: TRBV4-1; D: .; J: TRBJ2-7; CDR3: CASRASTYEQYF; DNA: TGCGCCAGCAGAGCCTCCACCTACGAGCAGTACTTC
size: .; V: TRBV7-7; D: TRBD2; J: TRBJ2-5; CDR3: CASSLGTSGQETQYF; DNA: TGTGCCAGCAGCCTAGGGACTAGCGGCCAAGAGACCCAGTACTTC
size: .; V: TRBV15; D: .; J: TRBJ2-1; CDR3: CATSRVQEIWGEQFF; DNA: TGTGCCACCAGCAGAGTACAAGAGATTTGGGGGGAGCAGTTCTTC
size: .; V: TRBV27; D: .; J: TRBJ2-6; CDR3: CASRTRTSGANVLTF; DNA: TGTGCCAGCAGGACAAGAACTTCTGGGGCCAACGTCCTGACTTTC
size: .; V: TRBV19; D: .; J: TRBJ1-2; CDR3: CASSMPGTYTYGYTF; DNA: TGTGCCAGTAGTATGCCCGGGACATACACCTATGGCTACACCTTC
size: .; V: TRBV4-1; D: .; J: TRBJ2-7; CDR3: CASSHIGRTYEQYF; DNA: TGCGCCAGCAGCCATATCGGACGGACCTACGAGCAGTACTTC
size: once; V: TRBV28; D: .; J: TRBJ2-5; CDR3: CASSLVAFLQETQYF; DNA: TGTGCCAGCAGTTTAGTAGCCTTTCTCCAAGAGACCCAGTACTTC
size: .; V: TRBV9; D: .; J: TRBJ2-7; CDR3: CASSATGEQYF; DNA: TGTGCCAGCAGCGCCACGGGCGAGCAGTACTTC
size: .; V: TRBV5-4; D: .; J: TRBJ1-2; CDR3: CASSLQRGYGYTF; DNA: TGTGCCAGCAGCTTGCAACGAGGGTATGGCTACACCTTC
size: .; V: TRBV7-8; D: .; J: TRBJ2-7; CDR3: CASSVSYEQYF; DNA: TGTGCCAGCAGCGTCTCCTACGAGCAGTACTTC
size: few; V: TRBV27; D: .; J: TRBJ2-1; CDR3: CASRLGQVNNEQFF; DNA: TGTGCCAGCAGACTCGGACAAGTGAACAATGAGCAGTTCTTC
size: once; V: TRBV7-8; D: .; J: TRBJ2-3; CDR3: CASSFGAGGTDTQYF; DNA: TGTGCCAGCAGCTTTGGGGCTGGGGGAACAGATACGCAGTATTTT